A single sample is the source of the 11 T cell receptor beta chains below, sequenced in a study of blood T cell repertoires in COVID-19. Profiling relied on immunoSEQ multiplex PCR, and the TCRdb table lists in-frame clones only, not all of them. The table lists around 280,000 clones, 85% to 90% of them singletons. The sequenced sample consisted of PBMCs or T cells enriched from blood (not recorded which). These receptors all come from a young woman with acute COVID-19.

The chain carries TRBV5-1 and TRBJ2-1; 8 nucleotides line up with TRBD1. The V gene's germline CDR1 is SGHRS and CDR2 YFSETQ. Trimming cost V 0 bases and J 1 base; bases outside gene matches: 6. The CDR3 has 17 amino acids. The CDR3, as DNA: TGCGCCAGCAGCTTGGATGGACAGGGCCGGTCCTACAATGAGCAGTTCTTC. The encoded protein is CASSLDGQGRSYNEQFF.

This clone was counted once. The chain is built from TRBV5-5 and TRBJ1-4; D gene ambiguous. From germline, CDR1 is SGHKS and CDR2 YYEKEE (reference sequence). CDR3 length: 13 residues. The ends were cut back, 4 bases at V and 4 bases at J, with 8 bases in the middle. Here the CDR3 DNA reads TGTGCCAGCAGCATACAGAATAATGAAAAACTGTTTTTT. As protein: CASSIQNNEKLFF.

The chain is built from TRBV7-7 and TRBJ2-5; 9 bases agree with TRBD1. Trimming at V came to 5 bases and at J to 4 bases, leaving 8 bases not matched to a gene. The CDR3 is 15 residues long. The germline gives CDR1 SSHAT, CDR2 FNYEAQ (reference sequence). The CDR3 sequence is CASSVPGQGRETQYF. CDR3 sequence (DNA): TGTGCCAGCAGCGTTCCGGGACAGGGTAGAGAGACCCAGTACTTC.

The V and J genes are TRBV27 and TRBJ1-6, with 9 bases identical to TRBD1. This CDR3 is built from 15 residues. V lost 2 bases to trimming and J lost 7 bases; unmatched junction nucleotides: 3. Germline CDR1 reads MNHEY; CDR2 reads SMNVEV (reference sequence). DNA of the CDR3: TGTGCCAGCAGTTTAGAGGGGACAGGGAATTCACCCCTCCACTTT. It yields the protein CASSLEGTGNSPLHF.

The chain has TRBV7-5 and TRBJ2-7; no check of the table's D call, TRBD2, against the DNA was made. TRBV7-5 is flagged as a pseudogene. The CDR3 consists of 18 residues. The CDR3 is CVRSLEGGRFLGSYEQYF. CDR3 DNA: TGTGTCAGAAGCTTAGAGGGCGGGCGGTTTTTGGGGTCCTACGAGCAGTACTTC.

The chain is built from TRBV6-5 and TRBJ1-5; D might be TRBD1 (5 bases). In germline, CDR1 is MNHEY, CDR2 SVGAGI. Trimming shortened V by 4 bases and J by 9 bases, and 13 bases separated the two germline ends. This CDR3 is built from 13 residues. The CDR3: CASSWDGTMPQHF. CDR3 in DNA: TGTGCCAGCAGTTGGGACGGGACTATGCCCCAGCATTTT.

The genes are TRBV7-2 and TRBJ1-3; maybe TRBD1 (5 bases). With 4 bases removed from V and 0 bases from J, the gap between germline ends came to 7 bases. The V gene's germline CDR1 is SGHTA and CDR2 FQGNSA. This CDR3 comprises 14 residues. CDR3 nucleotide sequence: TGTGCCAGCAGCTCGGACATCTCTGGAAACACCATATATTTT. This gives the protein CASSSDISGNTIYF.

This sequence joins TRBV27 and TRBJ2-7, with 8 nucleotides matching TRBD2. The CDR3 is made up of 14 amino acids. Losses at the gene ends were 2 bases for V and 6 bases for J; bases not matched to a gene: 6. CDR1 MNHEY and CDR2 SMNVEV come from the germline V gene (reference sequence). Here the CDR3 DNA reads TGTGCCAGCAGTTTAAAAGGACTAGCAAGCGAGCAGTACTTC. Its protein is CASSLKGLASEQYF.

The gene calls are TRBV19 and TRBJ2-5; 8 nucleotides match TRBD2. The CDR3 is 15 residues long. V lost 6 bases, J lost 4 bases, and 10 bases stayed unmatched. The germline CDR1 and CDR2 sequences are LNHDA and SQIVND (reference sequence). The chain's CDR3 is CASRASGSNRETQYF. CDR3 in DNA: TGTGCCAGTAGGGCCAGCGGGAGTAATCGAGAGACCCAGTACTTC.

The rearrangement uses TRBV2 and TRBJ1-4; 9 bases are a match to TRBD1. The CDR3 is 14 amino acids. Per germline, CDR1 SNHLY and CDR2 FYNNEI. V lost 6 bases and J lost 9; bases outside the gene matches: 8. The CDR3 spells CASRNRDRAKKLFF. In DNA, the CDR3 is TGTGCCAGCAGGAACCGGGACAGGGCCAAAAAACTGTTTTTT.

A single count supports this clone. The CDR3 DNA follows: TGTGCCATCAGTGAGGGGCAGGGGGCTGTGGGCCCCCAAGAGACCCAGTACTTC. Protein: CAISEGQGAVGPQETQYF. The chain links TRBV10-3 to TRBJ2-5; the match to TRBD1 covers 8 bases. This CDR3 has 18 residues. Germline CDR1 and CDR2: ENHRY and SYGVKD. V lost 2 bases to trimming and J lost 1 base; unmatched junction nucleotides: 12.